The 14 T cell receptor beta chains below come from one sample, sequenced in a study of T cells in women clearing cervical HPV infection. Produced via immunoSEQ multiplex PCR; TCRdb's table is partial and in-frame only. Listed are roughly 48,000 clones; around 1.5% falls within the top ten. Sequencing was carried out using blood buffy coat. Receptors originate from a woman aged 18-70 years with a cervical HPV16 infection that either progressed to CIN3+ or cleared (not recorded which).

Details on this clone: The CDR3 end falls 3 residues outside the read, so it is completed with the germline J gene. The chain joins TRBV7-6 to TRBJ2-1; 11 bases line up with TRBD2. Germline V gene sequence: CDR1 SGHVS, CDR2 FNYEAQ. This CDR3 region has 17 residues. Germline trimming cut 2 bases from V and 8 bases from J; bases unmatched to any gene: 11. CDR3 in amino acids: CASSLLGVAGGPHEQFF. CDR3 DNA (partial): TGTGCCAGCAGCTTACTGGGGGTAGCGGGGGGGCCCCATGAG.

On this clone itself: The read is 3 residues too short to cover the CDR3 end, so that end is filled in from the germline J gene. V and J are TRBV11-2 and TRBJ2-2; unclear D gene. Looked up from germline, CDR1 is SGHAT and CDR2 is FQNNGV. Between the trimmed V and J ends, which lost 2 bases and 2 bases, there was a span of 9 bases. This CDR3 is 15 amino acids long. CDR3 bases read: TGTGCCAGCAGCTTACGGCAGGTTAACACCGGGGAG. This encodes CASSLRQVNTGE. The whole CDR3 region reads CASSLRQVNTGELFF.

Worth noting for this clone: The read gets to within 3 residues of the CDR3 end, and the germline J gene fills in the rest. The V call is TRBV5-1, the J call TRBJ2-7; D is possibly TRBD2 (5 bases). CDR3 length: 12 residues. CDR1 and CDR2 from the germline V gene are SGHRS and YFSETQ. Trimming left V 5 bases short and J 6 bases short, with 12 bases between. CDR3 sequence reads: CASSPAGGEQYF. The part of the CDR3 DNA that was read is TGCGCCAGCAGTCCGGCGGGTGGCGAG.

As for this clone: The sequence runs out 3 residues before the end of the CDR3; the remainder is reconstructed from the germline J gene. The chain has TRBV10-3 and TRBJ2-1; TRBD1 agrees at 8 bases. This CDR3 has 14 residues. From germline, CDR1 is ENHRY and CDR2 SYGVKD. The V segment lost 0 bases and the J segment 6 bases; nucleotides outside the gene matches: 1. CDR3 loop: CAISESTGGNEQFF. CDR3 DNA, as far as it was read: TGTGCCATCAGTGAGTCAACAGGGGGCAATGAG.

In the case of this clone: The CDR3 is cut off 3 residues early in the read; its end comes from the germline J gene. V is TRBV6-2 or TRBV6-3 and J is TRBJ1-5; TRBD1 aligns across 9 bases. Germline CDR1 is MNHEY and CDR2 is SVGEGT. CDR3 length equals 14 residues. The junction had 7 bases not matched to a gene; V was cut back by 6 bases and J by 7 bases. Partial CDR3 DNA: TGTGCCAGCAGCCTAACAGGGGGCCGGCAGCCC. This gives the protein CASSLTGGRQP. The CDR3 in its entirety is CASSLTGGRQPQHF.

Turning to this clone: Read sequence stops 3 residues before the CDR3 end, and the germline J gene provides the missing end. The chain has TRBV7-8 and TRBJ1-6; 7 bases map to TRBD1. The CDR3 consists of 16 residues. J was trimmed by 4 bases and V by 5 bases; bases with no gene match: 8. The germline gives CDR1 SGHVS, CDR2 FQNEAQ. The CDR3 region is CASSLETGQYNSPLHF. The sequenced part of the CDR3 DNA is TGTGCCAGCAGCCTTGAGACGGGACAGTATAATTCACCC.

As regards this clone: The read comes to an end 3 residues before the CDR3 does, leaving the germline J gene to fill in the end. The chain combines TRBV7-9 with TRBJ1-5; TRBD1 matches at 9 bases. In germline, CDR1 is SEHNR, CDR2 FQNEAQ (reference sequence). V gave up 4 bases and J gave up 6 bases; unmatched junction bases: 4. The length of the CDR3 is 14 residues. CDR3 bases read: TGTGCCAGCAGCTCACAGGGGGCGGGTCAGCCC. This gives the protein CASSSQGAGQP. Given in full, the CDR3 is CASSSQGAGQPQHF.

Notes on this clone: The sequence runs out 3 residues before the end of the CDR3; the remainder is reconstructed from the germline J gene. This chain connects TRBV4-1 to TRBJ2-4, with no clear D. There are 17 residues in the CDR3. V lost 0 bases and J lost 1, with 13 bases in between. In germline, CDR1 is MGHRA, CDR2 YSYEKL. CDR3 DNA, as far as it was read: TGCGCCAGCAGCCAAGACAAACAAGGGTTCGCCAAAAACATT. Amino acids: CASSQDKQGFAKNI. The whole CDR3 protein reads CASSQDKQGFAKNIQYF.

About this clone: The CDR3 end lies 3 residues beyond the end of the read and is filled in from the germline J gene. The chain links TRBV28 to TRBJ2-7; D is possibly TRBD1 (5 bases). The CDR3 is 13 amino acids. CDR1 MDHEN and CDR2 SYDVKM come from the germline V gene. V gave up 4 bases and J gave up 3 bases, with 10 bases separating them. The CDR3 bases that were read are TGTGCCAGCAGTTCCCCAGGGCGCTACGAG. Translated: CASSSPGRYE. The complete CDR3 protein is CASSSPGRYEQYF.

A note on this clone: The CDR3 extends 3 residues past the end of the read, so its final part is completed from the germline J gene. The V and J genes are TRBV10-3 and TRBJ1-3, with 8 bases fitting TRBD1. Germline CDR1 ENHRY, CDR2 SYGVKD. This CDR3 spans 16 amino acids. Trimming removed 5 bases from V and 1 base from J; junction bases left unmatched: 7. The CDR3 sequence is CAISLGQGASGNTIYF. CDR3 DNA (partial): TGTGCCATCAGTCTCGGACAGGGAGCTTCTGGAAACACC.

A remark on this clone: The DNA ends 3 residues before the CDR3 does, and the rest of the CDR3 is filled in from the germline J gene. The chain couples TRBV5-1 to TRBJ2-2; perhaps TRBD1 as D (5 bases). The germline V gene has CDR1 SGHRS and CDR2 YFSETQ. The CDR3 covers 15 residues. The germline V and J ends were trimmed by 4 bases and 2 bases, with 12 bases remaining between them. The CDR3 protein is CASSPRQGNTGELFF. CDR3 DNA (partial): TGCGCCAGCAGCCCCAGGCAGGGAAACACCGGGGAG.

Notes on this clone: Read sequence stops 3 residues before the CDR3 end, and the germline J gene provides the missing end. The chain couples TRBV5-1 to TRBJ1-2; D remains unclear. From germline, CDR1 is SGHRS and CDR2 YFSETQ. The V gene lost 0 bases and the J gene lost 5 bases, with 8 bases spanning the gap. This CDR3 is built from 13 residues. CDR3 in amino acids: CASSLEASYGYTF. The sequenced CDR3 bases are TGCGCCAGCAGCTTGGAGGCCTCATATGGC.

Notes on this clone: From the germline J gene comes the end of the CDR3, since the read stops 3 residues before it. The chain recombines TRBV30 with TRBJ2-1; TRBD2 is a possible D gene (5 bases). The V end lost 8 bases, the J end lost 6 bases, and 11 bases lay between the germline ends. The V gene's germline CDR1 is GTSNPN and CDR2 SVGIG (reference sequence). The CDR3 length is 11 residues. This CDR3 reads CAGLVFNEQFF. The covered CDR3 bases are TGTGCCGGACTTGTCTTCAATGAG.

A word on this clone: The CDR3 end falls 3 residues outside the read, so it is completed with the germline J gene. The gene calls are TRBV5-1 and TRBJ2-3; D may be TRBD2 (7 bases). Trimming shortened V by 0 bases and J by 1 base, and 9 bases separated the two germline ends. This CDR3 region has 15 residues. Looked up from germline, CDR1 is SGHRS and CDR2 is YFSETQ. CDR3 DNA, as far as it was read: TGCGCCAGCAGCTTGGGCGGGGGCGGCACAGATACG. It encodes CASSLGGGGTDT. The full-length CDR3 reads as CASSLGGGGTDTQYF.